This is a list of T cell receptor beta chains from one sample in a study of T cell responses to AZD1222 COVID-19 vaccine. Profiled with immunoSEQ multiplex PCR; TCRdb holds only in-frame clones, not every one. The sample yields roughly 87,000 clones, 89% seen once. Here the sequenced sample was peripheral blood, taken 28 days after the second AZD1222 dose. The receptor set was obtained from an adult who received the AZD1222 COVID-19 vaccine. The CDR3 runs from the conserved cysteine through the conserved F or W. D genes are given only for firm matches. Size tells how often a clone was seen (once, few, many) or the class of an expanded clone, and some rows leave it out.

J gene | CDR3 length | clone size | V gene | D gene | CDR3 protein | CDR3 DNA
TRBJ1-1 | 13 | - | TRBV7-9 | - | CASSHGLNTEAFF | TGTGCCAGCAGCCACGGTCTGAACACTGAAGCTTTCTTT
TRBJ1-1 | 14 | - | TRBV7-2 | - | CASASGPMNTEAFF | TGTGCCAGCGCTTCGGGACCCATGAACACTGAAGCTTTCTTT
TRBJ1-2 | 15 | few | TRBV27 | - | CASSLSSSTNYGYTF | TGTGCCAGCAGTTTATCCTCCAGTACTAACTATGGCTACACCTTC
TRBJ2-1 | 14 | - | TRBV7-9 | - | CASSPLDSRNEQFF | TGTGCCAGCAGCCCTTTGGACAGCCGCAATGAGCAGTTCTTC
TRBJ2-1 | 14 | - | TRBV19 | TRBD1 | CASGWDSNYNEQFF | TGTGCCAGTGGCTGGGACAGTAACTACAATGAGCAGTTCTTC
TRBJ1-6 | 12 | - | TRBV5-5 | - | CASGRSNSPLHF | TGTGCCTCGGGGCGATCGAATTCACCCCTCCACTTT
TRBJ2-2 | 17 | medium-sized | TRBV4-3 | TRBD1 | CASSQDLTGAPIGELFF | TGCGCCAGCAGCCAAGATCTGACAGGGGCTCCTATCGGGGAGCTGTTTTTT
TRBJ1-6 | 15 | - | TRBV9 | TRBD1 | CASSVKGQYNSPLHF | TGTGCCAGCAGCGTAAAGGGACAGTATAATTCACCCCTCCACTTT
TRBJ1-1 | 14 | - | TRBV6-5 | - | CASSYAQLGTEAFF | TGTGCCAGCAGTTACGCCCAACTTGGCACTGAAGCTTTCTTT
TRBJ2-1 | 14 | - | TRBV15 | TRBD1 | CATRAPGQTNEQFF | TGTGCCACCAGAGCTCCGGGACAGACAAATGAGCAGTTCTTC
TRBJ2-1 | 16 | - | TRBV7-8 | - | CASSRDRGWMYNEQFF | TGTGCCAGCAGCCGTGACAGAGGATGGATGTACAATGAGCAGTTCTTC
TRBJ2-2 | 19 | - | TRBV5-4 | - | CASSLPQGNAPRTTGELFF | TGTGCCAGCAGCTTGCCTCAGGGGAACGCACCTCGAACTACCGGGGAGCTGTTTTTT
TRBJ2-1 | 15 | - | TRBV5-1 | TRBD1 | CASSFGTASRNEQFF | TGCGCCAGCAGCTTCGGGACAGCCTCCCGGAATGAGCAGTTCTTC
TRBJ1-3 | 12 | - | TRBV6-6 | - | CASSYSSGTIYF | TGTGCCAGCAGTTACAGTTCGGGCACCATATATTTT
TRBJ1-1 | 15 | - | TRBV4-2 | TRBD1 | CASSQAGTGVGEAFF | TGTGCCAGCAGCCAAGCAGGGACAGGGGTAGGTGAAGCTTTCTTT
TRBJ2-5 | 14 | once | TRBV11-2 | - | CASSPGFSLETQYF | TGTGCCAGCAGCCCCGGTTTTTCACTGGAGACCCAGTACTTC
TRBJ2-7 | 16 | - | TRBV10-3 | - | CAISESMEGSTYEQYF | TGTGCCATCAGTGAGTCCATGGAGGGATCAACCTACGAGCAGTACTTC
TRBJ1-1 | 14 | - | TRBV29-1 | TRBD1 | CSVENRGRSTEAFF | TGCAGCGTTGAAAACAGGGGTAGGTCCACTGAAGCTTTCTTT
TRBJ1-4 | 16 | - | TRBV5-1 | - | CASSLGQWHLNEKLFF | TGCGCCAGCAGCTTGGGTCAGTGGCACCTTAATGAAAAACTGTTTTTT
TRBJ1-2 | 16 | few | TRBV5-1 | TRBD1 | CASSSGQGIIPYGYTF | TGCGCCAGCAGCTCGGGACAGGGTATAATCCCCTATGGCTACACCTTC
TRBJ2-3 | 14 | few | TRBV28 | - | CASSHRVGTDTQYF | TGTGCCAGCAGCCACAGGGTAGGCACAGATACGCAGTATTTT
TRBJ1-4 | 13 | few | TRBV6-6 | - | CASTRGEWEKLFF | TGTGCCTCCACCCGGGGGGAGTGGGAAAAACTGTTTTTT
TRBJ2-1 | 18 | - | TRBV9 | TRBD2 | CASSVGRISGGALDEQFF | TGTGCCAGCAGCGTAGGTCGGATTAGCGGGGGGGCCTTGGATGAGCAGTTCTTC
TRBJ2-7 | 16 | - | TRBV4-2 | TRBD2 | CASSQGTSGSPYEQYF | TGTGCCAGCAGCCAGGGGACTAGCGGTTCCCCCTACGAGCAGTACTTC
TRBJ2-7 | 13 | - | TRBV6-5 | - | CASCSLSSYEQYF | TGTGCCAGCTGTAGTTTAAGCTCCTACGAGCAGTACTTC